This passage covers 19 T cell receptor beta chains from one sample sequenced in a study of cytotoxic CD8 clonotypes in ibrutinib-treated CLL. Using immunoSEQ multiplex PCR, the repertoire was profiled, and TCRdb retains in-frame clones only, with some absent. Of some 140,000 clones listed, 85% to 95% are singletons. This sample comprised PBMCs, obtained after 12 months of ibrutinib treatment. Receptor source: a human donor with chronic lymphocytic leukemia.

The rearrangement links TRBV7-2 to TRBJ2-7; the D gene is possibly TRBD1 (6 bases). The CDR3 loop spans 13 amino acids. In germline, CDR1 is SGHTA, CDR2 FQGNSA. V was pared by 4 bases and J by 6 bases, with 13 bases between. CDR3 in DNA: TGTGCCAGCAGCTCCGCCAGGGGCCTCGAGCAGTACTTC. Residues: CASSSARGLEQYF.

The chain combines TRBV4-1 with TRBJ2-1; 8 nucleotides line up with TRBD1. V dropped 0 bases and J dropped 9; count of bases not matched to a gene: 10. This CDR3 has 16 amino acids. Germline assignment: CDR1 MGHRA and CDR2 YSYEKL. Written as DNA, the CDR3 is TGCGCCAGCAGCCAAGATGCAGGACAGGGAATCTCTGAGCAGTTCTTC. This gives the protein CASSQDAGQGISEQFF.

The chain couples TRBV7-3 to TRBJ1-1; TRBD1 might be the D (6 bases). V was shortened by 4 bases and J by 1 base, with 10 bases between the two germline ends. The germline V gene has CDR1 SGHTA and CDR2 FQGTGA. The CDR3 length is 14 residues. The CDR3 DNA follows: TGTGCCAGCAGCTCGGGGACATCGAACACTGAAGCTTTCTTT. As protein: CASSSGTSNTEAFF.

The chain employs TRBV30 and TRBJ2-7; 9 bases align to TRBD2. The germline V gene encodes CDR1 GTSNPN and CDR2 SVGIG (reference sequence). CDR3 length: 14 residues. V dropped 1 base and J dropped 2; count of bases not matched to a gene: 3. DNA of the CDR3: TGTGCCTGGAGTGAACTAGCGGGCCCCTACGAGCAGTACTTC. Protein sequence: CAWSELAGPYEQYF.

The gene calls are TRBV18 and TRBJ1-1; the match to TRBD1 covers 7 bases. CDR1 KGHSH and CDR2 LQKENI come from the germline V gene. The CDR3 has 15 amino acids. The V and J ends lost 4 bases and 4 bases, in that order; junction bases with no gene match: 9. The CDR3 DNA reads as TGTGCCAGCTCACTTCCCGGGACAGTTGCCACTGAAGCTTTCTTT. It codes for CASSLPGTVATEAFF.

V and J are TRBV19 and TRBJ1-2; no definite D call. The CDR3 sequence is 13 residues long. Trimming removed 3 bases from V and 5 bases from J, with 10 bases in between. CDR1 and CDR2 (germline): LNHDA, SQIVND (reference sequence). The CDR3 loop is CASSILDSYGYTF. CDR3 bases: TGTGCCAGTAGTATCCTAGACTCTTATGGCTACACCTTC. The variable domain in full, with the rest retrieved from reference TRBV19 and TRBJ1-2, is DGGITQSPKYLFRKEGQNVTLSCEQNLNHDAMYWYRQDPGQGLRLIYYSQIVNDFQKGDIAEGYSVSREKKESFPLTVTSAQKNPTAFYLCASSILDSYGYTFGSGTRLTVV.

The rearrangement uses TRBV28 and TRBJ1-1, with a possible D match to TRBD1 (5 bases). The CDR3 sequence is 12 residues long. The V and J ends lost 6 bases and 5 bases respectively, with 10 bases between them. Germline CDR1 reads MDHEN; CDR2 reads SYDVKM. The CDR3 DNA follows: TGTGCCAGCAGGCCCGACAGTACTGAAGCTTTCTTT. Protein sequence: CASRPDSTEAFF.

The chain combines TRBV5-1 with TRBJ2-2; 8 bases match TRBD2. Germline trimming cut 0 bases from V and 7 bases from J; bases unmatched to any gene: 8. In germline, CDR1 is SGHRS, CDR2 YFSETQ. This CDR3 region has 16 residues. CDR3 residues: CASSLGLAGLFGELFF. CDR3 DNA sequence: TGCGCCAGCAGCTTGGGTTTAGCGGGACTTTTCGGGGAGCTGTTTTTT.

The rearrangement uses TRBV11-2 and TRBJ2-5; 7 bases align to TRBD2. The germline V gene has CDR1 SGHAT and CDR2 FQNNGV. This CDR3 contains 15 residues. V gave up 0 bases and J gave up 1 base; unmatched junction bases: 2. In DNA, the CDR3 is TGTGCCAGCAGCTTAGACGGGACTACCCAAGAGACCCAGTACTTC. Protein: CASSLDGTTQETQYF.

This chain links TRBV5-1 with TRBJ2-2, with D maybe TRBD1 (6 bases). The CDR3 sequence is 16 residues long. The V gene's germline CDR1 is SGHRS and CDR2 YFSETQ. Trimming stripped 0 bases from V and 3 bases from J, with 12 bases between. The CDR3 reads CASSLEDRLDTGELFF. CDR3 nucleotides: TGCGCCAGCAGCTTGGAAGACAGGCTTGACACCGGGGAGCTGTTTTTT.

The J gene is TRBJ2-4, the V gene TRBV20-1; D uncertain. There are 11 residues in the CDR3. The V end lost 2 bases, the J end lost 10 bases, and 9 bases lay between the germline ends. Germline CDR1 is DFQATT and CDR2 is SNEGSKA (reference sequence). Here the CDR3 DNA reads TGCAGTGCTAGACATCAGAAGATTCAGTACTTC. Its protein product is CSARHQKIQYF.

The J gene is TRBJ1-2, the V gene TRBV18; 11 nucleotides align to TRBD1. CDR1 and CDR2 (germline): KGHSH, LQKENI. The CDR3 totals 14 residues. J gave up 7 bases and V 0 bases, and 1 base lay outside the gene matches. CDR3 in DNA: TGTGCCAGCTCACCACCGGGACAGGGGGGTGGCTACACCTTC. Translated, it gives CASSPPGQGGGYTF.

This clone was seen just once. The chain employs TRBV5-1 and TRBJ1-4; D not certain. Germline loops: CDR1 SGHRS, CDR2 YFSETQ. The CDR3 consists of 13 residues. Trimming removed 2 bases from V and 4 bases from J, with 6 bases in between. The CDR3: CASSFYSNEKLFF. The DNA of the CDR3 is TGCGCCAGCAGCTTCTACAGTAATGAAAAACTGTTTTTT.

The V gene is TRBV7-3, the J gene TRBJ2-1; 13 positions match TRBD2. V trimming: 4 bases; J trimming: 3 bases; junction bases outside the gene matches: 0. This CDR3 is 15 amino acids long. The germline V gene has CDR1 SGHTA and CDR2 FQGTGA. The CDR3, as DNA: TGTGCCAGCAGCTGGACTAGCGGGAGCTACAATGAGCAGTTCTTC. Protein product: CASSWTSGSYNEQFF. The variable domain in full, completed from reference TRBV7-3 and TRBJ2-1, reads GAGVSQTPSNKVTEKGKYVELRCDPISGHTALYWYRQSLGQGPEFLIYFQGTGAADDSGLPNDRFFAVRPEGSVSTLKIQRTERGDSAVYLCASSWTSGSYNEQFFGPGTRLTVL.

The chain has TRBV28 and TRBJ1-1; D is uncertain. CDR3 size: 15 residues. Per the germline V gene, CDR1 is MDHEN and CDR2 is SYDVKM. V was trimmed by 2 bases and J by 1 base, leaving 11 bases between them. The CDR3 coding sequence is TGTGCCAGCAGTTTAATCGCAGGCGGGAACACTGAAGCTTTCTTT. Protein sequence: CASSLIAGGNTEAFF.

The CDR3 sequence: CASSLRGVNEQFF. The CDR3 DNA reads TGTGCCAGCAGCTTGAGGGGGGTCAATGAGCAGTTCTTC. V and J are TRBV7-9 and TRBJ2-1; possibly TRBD1 or TRBD2 for D (6 bases each). Germline loops: CDR1 SEHNR, CDR2 FQNEAQ (reference sequence). Trimming pared 3 bases from V and 6 bases from J, leaving 9 bases between. The CDR3 has 13 residues.

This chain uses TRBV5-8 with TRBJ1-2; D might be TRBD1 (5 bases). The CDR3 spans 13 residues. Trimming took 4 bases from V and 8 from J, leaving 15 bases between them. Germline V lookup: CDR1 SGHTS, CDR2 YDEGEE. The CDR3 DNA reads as TGTGCCAGCAGCCCGGGGGTGCTATGGGGCTACACCTTC. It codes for CASSPGVLWGYTF.

The CDR3 nucleotides read TGTGCCAGCAGCGTAGTGGGATCCCAAGGGGACGAGCAGTACTTC. Its translation: CASSVVGSQGDEQYF. V usage is TRBV9 and J usage is TRBJ2-7; D is possibly TRBD1 (5 bases). Between the trimmed V and J ends, which lost 0 bases and 5 bases, there was a span of 15 bases. CDR3 length: 15 residues. From germline, CDR1 is SGDLS and CDR2 YYNGEE.

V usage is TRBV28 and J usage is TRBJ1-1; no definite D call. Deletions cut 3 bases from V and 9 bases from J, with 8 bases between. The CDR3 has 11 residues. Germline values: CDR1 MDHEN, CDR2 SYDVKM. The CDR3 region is CASSFQNKAFF. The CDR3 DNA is TGTGCCAGCAGTTTCCAGAATAAAGCTTTCTTT.